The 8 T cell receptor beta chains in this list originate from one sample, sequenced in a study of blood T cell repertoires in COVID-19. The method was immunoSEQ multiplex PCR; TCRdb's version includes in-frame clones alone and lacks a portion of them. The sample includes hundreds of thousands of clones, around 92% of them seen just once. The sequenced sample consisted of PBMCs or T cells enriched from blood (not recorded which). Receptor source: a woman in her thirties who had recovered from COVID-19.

In DNA, the CDR3 is TGTGCCAGCAGATCGGGACTCCTGGTGCGCAATCAGCCCCAGCATTTT. Its protein is CASRSGLLVRNQPQHF. V usage is TRBV28 and J usage is TRBJ1-5; D perhaps matches TRBD1 (5 bases). Germline CDR1 is MDHEN and CDR2 is SYDVKM. The CDR3 is 16 residues long. Between the trimmed V and J ends, which lost 6 bases and 2 bases, there was a span of 17 bases.

The CDR3: CASSFSANYGYTF. The CDR3 DNA follows: TGTGCCAGCAGTTTTTCGGCTAACTATGGCTACACCTTC. The chain joins TRBV27 to TRBJ1-2; no reliable D call. Germline V gene sequence: CDR1 MNHEY, CDR2 SMNVEV (reference sequence). The CDR3 length is 13 residues. Trimming took off 3 bases at V and 0 bases at J, with 5 bases between the two ends.

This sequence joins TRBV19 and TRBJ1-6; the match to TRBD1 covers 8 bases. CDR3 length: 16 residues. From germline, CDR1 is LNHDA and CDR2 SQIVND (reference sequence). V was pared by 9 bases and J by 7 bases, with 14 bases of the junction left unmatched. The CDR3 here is CASTHGQGASNSPLHF. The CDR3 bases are TGTGCCAGCACTCACGGACAGGGTGCTTCCAATTCACCCCTCCACTTT. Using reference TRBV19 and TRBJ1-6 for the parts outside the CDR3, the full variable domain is DGGITQSPKYLFRKEGQNVTLSCEQNLNHDAMYWYRQDPGQGLRLIYYSQIVNDFQKGDIAEGYSVSREKKESFPLTVTSAQKNPTAFYLCASTHGQGASNSPLHFGNGTRLTVT.

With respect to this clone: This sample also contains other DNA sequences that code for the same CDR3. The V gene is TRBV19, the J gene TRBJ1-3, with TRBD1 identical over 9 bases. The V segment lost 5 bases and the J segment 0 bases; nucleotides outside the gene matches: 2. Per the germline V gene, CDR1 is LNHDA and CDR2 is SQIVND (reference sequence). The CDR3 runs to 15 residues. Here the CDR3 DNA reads TGTGCCAGTAGTGAGACAGGGGGCTCTGGAAACACCATATATTTT. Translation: CASSETGGSGNTIYF.

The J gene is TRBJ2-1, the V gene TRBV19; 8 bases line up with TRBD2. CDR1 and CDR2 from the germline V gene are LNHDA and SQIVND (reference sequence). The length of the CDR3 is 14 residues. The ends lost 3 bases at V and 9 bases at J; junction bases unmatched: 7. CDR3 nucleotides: TGTGCCAGTAGTATGCGAACGGGAGGGAGTGAGCAGTTCTTC. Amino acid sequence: CASSMRTGGSEQFF.

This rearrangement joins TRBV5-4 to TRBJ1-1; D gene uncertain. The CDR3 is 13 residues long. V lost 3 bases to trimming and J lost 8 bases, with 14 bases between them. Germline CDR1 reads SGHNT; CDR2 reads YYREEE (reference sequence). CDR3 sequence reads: CASSSGEREEAFF. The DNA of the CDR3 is TGTGCCAGCAGCTCGGGTGAACGGGAAGAAGCTTTCTTT.

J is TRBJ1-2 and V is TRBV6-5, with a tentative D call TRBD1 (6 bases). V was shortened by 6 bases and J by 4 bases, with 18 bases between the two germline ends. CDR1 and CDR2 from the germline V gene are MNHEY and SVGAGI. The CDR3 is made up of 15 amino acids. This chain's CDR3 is CASRLSGALRYGYTF. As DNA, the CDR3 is TGTGCCAGCAGGTTATCAGGGGCTCTACGCTATGGCTACACCTTC.

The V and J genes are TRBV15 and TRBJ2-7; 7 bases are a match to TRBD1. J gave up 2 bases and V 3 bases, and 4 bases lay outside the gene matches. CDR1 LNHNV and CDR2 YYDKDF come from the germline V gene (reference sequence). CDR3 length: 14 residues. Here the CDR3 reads CATSSLTGPYEQYF. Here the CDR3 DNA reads TGTGCCACCAGCAGCCTGACAGGGCCCTACGAGCAGTACTTC. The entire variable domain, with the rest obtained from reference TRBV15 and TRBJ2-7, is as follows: DAMVIQNPRYQVTQFGKPVTLSCSQTLNHNVMYWYQQKSSQAPKLLFHYYDKDFNNEADTPDNFQSRRPNTSFCFLDIRSPGLGDTAMYLCATSSLTGPYEQYFGPGTRLTVT.